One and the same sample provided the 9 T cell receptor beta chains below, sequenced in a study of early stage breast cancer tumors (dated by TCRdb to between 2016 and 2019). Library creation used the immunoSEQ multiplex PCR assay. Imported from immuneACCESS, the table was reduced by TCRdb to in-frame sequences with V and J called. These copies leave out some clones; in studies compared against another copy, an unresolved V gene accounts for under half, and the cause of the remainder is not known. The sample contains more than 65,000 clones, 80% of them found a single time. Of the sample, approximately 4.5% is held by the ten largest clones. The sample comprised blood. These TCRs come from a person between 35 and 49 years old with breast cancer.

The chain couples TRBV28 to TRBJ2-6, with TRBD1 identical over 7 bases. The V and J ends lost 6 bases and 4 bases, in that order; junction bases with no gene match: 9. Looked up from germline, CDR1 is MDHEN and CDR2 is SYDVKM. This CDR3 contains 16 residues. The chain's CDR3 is CASRDLTGTGANVLTF. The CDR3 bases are TGTGCCAGCAGAGACCTGACAGGGACCGGGGCCAACGTCCTGACTTTC. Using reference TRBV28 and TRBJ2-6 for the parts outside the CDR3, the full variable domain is DVKVTQSSRYLVKRTGEKVFLECVQDMDHENMFWYRQDPGLGLRLIYFSYDVKMKEKGDIPEGYSVSREKKERFSLILESASTNQTSMYLCASRDLTGTGANVLTFGAGSRLTVL.

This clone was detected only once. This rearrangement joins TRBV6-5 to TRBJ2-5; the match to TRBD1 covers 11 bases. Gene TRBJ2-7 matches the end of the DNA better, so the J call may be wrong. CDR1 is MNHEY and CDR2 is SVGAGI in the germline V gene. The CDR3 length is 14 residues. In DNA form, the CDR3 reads TGTGCCAGCAGCGAGGACAGGGGGCTCTACGAGCAGTACTTC. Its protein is CASSEDRGLYEQYF.

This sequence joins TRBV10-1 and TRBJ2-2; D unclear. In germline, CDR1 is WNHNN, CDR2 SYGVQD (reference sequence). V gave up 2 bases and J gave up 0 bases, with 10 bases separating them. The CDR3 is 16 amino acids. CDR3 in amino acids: CASSEPSGANTGELFF. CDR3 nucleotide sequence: TGCGCCAGCAGTGAGCCTTCAGGCGCGAACACCGGGGAGCTGTTTTTT.

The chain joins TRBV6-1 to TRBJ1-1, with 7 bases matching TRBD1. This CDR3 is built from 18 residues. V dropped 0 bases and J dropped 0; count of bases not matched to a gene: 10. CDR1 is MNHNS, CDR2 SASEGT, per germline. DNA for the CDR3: TGTGCCAGCAGTGAAGCGCGTCTGGGACAGCTTATGAACACTGAAGCTTTCTTT. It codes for CASSEARLGQLMNTEAFF.

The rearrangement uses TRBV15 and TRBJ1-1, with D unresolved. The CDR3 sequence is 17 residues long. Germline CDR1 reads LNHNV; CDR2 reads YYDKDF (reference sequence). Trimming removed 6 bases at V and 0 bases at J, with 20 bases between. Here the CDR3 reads CATSPNGNSPVNTEAFF. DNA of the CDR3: TGTGCCACCAGTCCGAATGGTAACAGCCCTGTGAACACTGAAGCTTTCTTT. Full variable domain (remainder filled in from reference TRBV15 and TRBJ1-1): DAMVIQNPRYQVTQFGKPVTLSCSQTLNHNVMYWYQQKSSQAPKLLFHYYDKDFNNEADTPDNFQSRRPNTSFCFLDIRSPGLGDTAMYLCATSPNGNSPVNTEAFFGQGTRLTVV.

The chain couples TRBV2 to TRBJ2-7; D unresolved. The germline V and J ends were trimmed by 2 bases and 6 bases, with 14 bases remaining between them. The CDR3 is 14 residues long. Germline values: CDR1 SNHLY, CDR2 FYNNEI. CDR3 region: CASSEWQVGLEQYF. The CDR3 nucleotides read TGTGCCAGCAGTGAATGGCAGGTAGGGCTCGAGCAGTACTTC. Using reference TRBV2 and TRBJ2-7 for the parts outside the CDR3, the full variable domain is EPEVTQTPSHQVTQMGQEVILRCVPISNHLYFYWYRQILGQKVEFLVSFYNNEISEKSEIFDDQFSVERPDGSNFTLKIRSTKLEDSAMYFCASSEWQVGLEQYFGPGTRLTVT.

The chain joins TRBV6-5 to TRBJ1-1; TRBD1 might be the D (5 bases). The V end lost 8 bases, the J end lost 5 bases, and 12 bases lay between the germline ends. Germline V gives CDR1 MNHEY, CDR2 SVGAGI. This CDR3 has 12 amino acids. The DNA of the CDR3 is TGTGCCAGCGCCTCCGGGGGAACTGAAGCTTTCTTT. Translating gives CASASGGTEAFF.

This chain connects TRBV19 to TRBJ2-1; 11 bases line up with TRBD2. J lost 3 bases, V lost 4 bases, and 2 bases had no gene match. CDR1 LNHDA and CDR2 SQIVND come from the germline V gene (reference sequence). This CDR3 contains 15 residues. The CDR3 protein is CASSTGTSGYNEQFF. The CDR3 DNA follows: TGTGCCAGTAGTACCGGGACTAGCGGCTACAATGAGCAGTTCTTC.

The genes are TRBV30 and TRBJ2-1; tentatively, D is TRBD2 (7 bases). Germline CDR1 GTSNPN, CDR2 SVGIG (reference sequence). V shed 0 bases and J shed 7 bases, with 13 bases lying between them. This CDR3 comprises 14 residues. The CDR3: CAWSVRGARNEQFF. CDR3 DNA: TGTGCCTGGAGTGTACGGGGGGCGCGGAATGAGCAGTTCTTC.